This TCR beta chain was retrieved from a study of blood T cells in healthy people across ages. This clonotype was counted a single time. What it binds is not known. Study-wide points: The unsorted PBMCs prevented any conclusive comparison of naive versus antigen-experienced cells. Comparison with aged donors showed that long-lived donors had more naive CD4+ cells and higher diversity. The study found TCR beta diversity correlated strongly with naive T cell percentage.

The use of a sample-barcoded 5' primer and a J-beta primer mix characterized a second PCR of about 7 to 12 cycles. TCRdb recomputed calls from the 5' RACE reads with MiXCR, one row per CDR3 protein. The data contain 1.5 million to 2 million distinct CDR3 sequences, roughly 43% of them seen just once; the ten biggest clones take up roughly 23%. This CDR3 comprises 15 residues. Per germline, CDR1 SGHTA and CDR2 FQGTGA. Losses at the gene ends were 5 bases for V and 2 bases for J; bases not matched to a gene: 5. The sequenced material came from blood. This rearrangement joins TRBV7-3 to TRBJ2-3; 9 nucleotides agree with TRBD1. The sequence was obtained from a human donor in good health. The CDR3 here is CASSEGTGYTDTQYF. In DNA, the CDR3 is TGTGCCAGCAGCGAAGGGACAGGGTACACAGATACGCAGTATTTT.